These T cell receptor beta chains were read from a single sample in a study of technical replicates of blood from a handful of donors. Sequenced by immunoSEQ multiplex PCR; TCRdb stores in-frame clones only, minus some. This sample has about 57,000 clones, with roughly 95% found just once. Specimen: PBMCs. Every receptor here comes from a human donor in good health. Some clones in this sample may be carry-over from other donors' samples. Each CDR3 is given with its conserved first and last residue. A D gene is named only where the DNA matches it firmly. Part of the rows lack a size; the others show once, few, many or a class for expanded clones.

>NA|TRBD1|TRBJ2-7|TRBV27
TGTGCCAGCAGAGAACCGGGACAGGGCCTCGAAAAGTACGAGCAGTACTTC
CASREPGQGLEKYEQYF
>NA|TRBD2|TRBJ2-2|TRBV4-1
TGCGCCAGCAGGCTCAAACTAGCGGGAGACACCGGGGAGCTGTTTTTT
CASRLKLAGDTGELFF
>once|NA|TRBJ2-3|TRBV7-9
TGTGCCAGCAGCTCCTTTAGCACAGATACGCAGTATTTT
CASSSFSTDTQYF
>NA|NA|TRBJ2-2|TRBV4-3
TGCGCCAGCAGCCAAGATGGGCAGGGGAAAGGCACCGGGGAGCTGTTTTTT
CASSQDGQGKGTGELFF
>NA|NA|TRBJ1-1|TRBV7-9
TGTGCCAGCAGCCCGCGGCCAGGGCCCATGAACACTGAAGCTTTCTTT
CASSPRPGPMNTEAFF
>NA|TRBD2|TRBJ2-5|TRBV5-1
TGCGCCAGCAGCCTGAGACTAGCGGGGGGGGAAGAGACCCAGTACTTC
CASSLRLAGGEETQYF
>NA|TRBD1|TRBJ1-2|TRBV6-5
TGTGCCAGCAGTGAGACAGGGGGACGTGGCTACACCTTC
CASSETGGRGYTF
>NA|NA|TRBJ1-1|TRBV19
TGTGCCAGTAGTACAACAGGGAGAGCTCCGAGCACTGAAGCTTTCTTT
CASSTTGRAPSTEAFF
>once|TRBD2|TRBJ2-1|TRBV5-6
TGTGCCAGCAGACTAGCGGGAGGTAATGAGCAGTTCTTC
CASRLAGGNEQFF
>NA|TRBD2|TRBJ2-1|TRBV5-4
TGTGCCAGCAGCTTGTCACTAGCGGGGGGGGTTGAGCAGTTCTTC
CASSLSLAGGVEQFF
>NA|NA|TRBJ2-2|TRBV5-5
TGTGCCAGCAGCTTGAGGCAGGGGGGGAACACCGGGGAGCTGTTTTTT
CASSLRQGGNTGELFF
>NA|TRBD1|TRBJ2-7|TRBV5-5
TGTGCCAGCAGCTTGGGGACAGGAATTGCCTACGAGCAGTACTTC
CASSLGTGIAYEQYF
>NA|NA|TRBJ1-3|TRBV4-1
TGCGCCAGCAGCCAAGACAGCCGAGGTGGAGACCAGGGAAACACCATATATTTT
CASSQDSRGGDQGNTIYF
>NA|NA|TRBJ1-5|TRBV6-5
TGTGCCAGCAGTTACAGCAGCGATCAGCCCCAGCATTTT
CASSYSSDQPQHF
>NA|NA|TRBJ2-7|TRBV5-1
TGCGCCAGCAGCTTGGAAGGGGATTCCTCCTACGAGCAGTACTTC
CASSLEGDSSYEQYF
>NA|NA|TRBJ1-3|TRBV4-1
TGCGCCAGCAGCCAAGGCGTCATTGGCTCTGGAAACACCATATATTTT
CASSQGVIGSGNTIYF
>NA|NA|TRBJ2-6|TRBV2
TGTGCCAGCAGCTCCTCGGGGGCCAACGTCCTGACTTTC
CASSSSGANVLTF
>NA|TRBD1|TRBJ1-3|TRBV29-1
TGCAGCGTCGAGACAGGGGCAGGAAACACCATATATTTT
CSVETGAGNTIYF
>NA|NA|TRBJ1-2|TRBV18
TGTGCCAGCTCACCAGGGACGAGCCAGGGGTATGGCTACACCTTC
CASSPGTSQGYGYTF
>NA|NA|TRBJ1-2|TRBV25-1
TGTGCCAGCAGTGAGATTGGAGTCAGGGGATTCGAAGGCTACACCTTC
CASSEIGVRGFEGYTF
>NA|NA|TRBJ2-7|TRBV18
TGTGCCAGCTCAGGAGACGGAACCTACGAGCAGTACTTC
CASSGDGTYEQYF
>NA|TRBD2|TRBJ2-1|TRBV29-1
TGCAGCGCCCTGGGACTAGCGGGAAGCTACAATGAGCAGTTCTTC
CSALGLAGSYNEQFF
>NA|NA|TRBJ2-5|TRBV27
TGTGCCAGCAGTCCCCTCCGGGTGAGGCTTCGAGAGACCCAGTACTTC
CASSPLRVRLRETQYF